A single sample is the source of the 28 T cell receptor beta chains below, sequenced in a study of cytomegalovirus exposure and HLA in healthy donors. PCR involved 60 Vbeta and 13 Jbeta primers. Clones were read by immunoSEQ multiplex PCR, and TCRdb kept only the in-frame ones, dropping some. This sample has tens of thousands of clones, with more than 75% found just once. The sequencing sample was made of PBMCs. These receptors originate from a male donor in good health and CMV-seropositive.

In the case of this clone: Mismatch with germline at one junction end may stem from a read error. J is TRBJ1-2 and V is TRBV29-1; 10 nucleotides match TRBD1. The CDR3 length is 13 residues. Germline values: CDR1 SQVTM, CDR2 ANQGSEA. The CDR3 sequence is CSIEGQGTYGYTF. CDR3 DNA sequence: TGCAGCATTGAGGGACAGGGGACCTATGGCTACACCTTC.

The chain carries TRBV28 and TRBJ1-2; tentatively, D is TRBD1 (5 bases). Between the trimmed V and J ends, which lost 2 bases and 5 bases, there was a span of 18 bases. Germline V gene lookup returns CDR1 MDHEN and CDR2 SYDVKM. CDR3 size: 16 residues. CDR3 sequence reads: CASSLGGTPRRYGYTF. The DNA of the CDR3 is TGTGCCAGCAGTTTAGGGGGGACCCCCCGCCGTTATGGCTACACCTTC.

This chain uses TRBV6-1 with TRBJ1-1; no firm D call. Trimming stripped 4 bases from V and 0 bases from J, with 6 bases between. This CDR3 is built from 13 residues. Germline-derived CDR1 and CDR2 are MNHNS and SASEGT. The CDR3 region is CASSGDMNTEAFF. The CDR3 bases are TGTGCCAGCAGTGGAGACATGAACACTGAAGCTTTCTTT.

This chain uses TRBV4-1 with TRBJ2-5, with 9 positions matching TRBD2. The CDR3 totals 18 residues. Germline CDR1 MGHRA, CDR2 YSYEKL. V lost 3 bases, J lost 3 bases, and 14 bases stayed unmatched. CDR3 amino acids: CASSQGSLGGGAKETQYF. DNA for the CDR3: TGCGCCAGCAGCCAGGGCTCGTTGGGCGGGGGGGCGAAAGAGACCCAGTACTTC.

The chain links TRBV5-4 to TRBJ1-5; D not certain. The CDR3 totals 14 residues. With 10 bases removed from V and 2 bases from J, the gap between germline ends came to 16 bases. Germline V gives CDR1 SGHNT, CDR2 YYREEE (reference sequence). The CDR3 spells CASNKYNGNQPQHF. CDR3 in DNA: TGTGCCTCAAACAAGTATAATGGCAATCAGCCCCAGCATTTT.

The chain combines TRBV2 with TRBJ2-5; TRBD2 aligns across 7 bases. The CDR3 contains 13 residues. Trimming at V came to 6 bases and at J to 2 bases, leaving 3 bases not matched to a gene. Germline V gene sequence: CDR1 SNHLY, CDR2 FYNNEI. CDR3 sequence reads: CASSRDYQETQYF. Written as DNA, the CDR3 is TGTGCCAGCAGCCGGGACTATCAAGAGACCCAGTACTTC. The variable domain in full, completed from reference TRBV2 and TRBJ2-5, reads EPEVTQTPSHQVTQMGQEVILRCVPISNHLYFYWYRQILGQKVEFLVSFYNNEISEKSEIFDDQFSVERPDGSNFTLKIRSTKLEDSAMYFCASSRDYQETQYFGPGTRLLVL.

There are a few counts of this clone. This chain uses TRBV11-2 with TRBJ2-5; TRBD2 agrees at 13 bases. With 5 bases clipped from V and 5 bases from J, the junction kept 8 bases outside the gene matches. CDR3 length: 16 residues. Germline V gene data show CDR1 as SGHAT and CDR2 as FQNNGV. CDR3 sequence reads: CASSGRTSGSRETQYF. CDR3 DNA sequence: TGTGCCAGCAGCGGCCGGACTAGCGGGAGTCGCGAGACCCAGTACTTC.

This clone was picked up a small number of times. This rearrangement joins TRBV7-9 to TRBJ1-1, with TRBD1 matching 9 bases. There are 15 residues in the CDR3. The V gene's germline CDR1 is SEHNR and CDR2 FQNEAQ (reference sequence). V lost 3 bases and J lost 2; bases outside the gene matches: 4. CDR3 amino acids: CASSFWDRANTEAFF. The CDR3 DNA is TGTGCCAGCAGCTTCTGGGACAGGGCAAACACTGAAGCTTTCTTT.

The V and J genes are TRBV30 and TRBJ1-5; 10 positions agree with TRBD1. The length of the CDR3 is 17 residues. V lost 1 base to trimming and J lost 0 bases; unmatched junction nucleotides: 6. Germline loops: CDR1 GTSNPN, CDR2 SVGIG (reference sequence). CDR3 protein: CAWSARQGAYSNQPQHF. CDR3 nucleotides: TGTGCCTGGAGTGCCCGACAGGGGGCTTATAGCAATCAGCCCCAGCATTTT.

The rearrangement uses TRBV7-2 and TRBJ2-2, with 10 bases matching TRBD2. Germline-derived CDR1 and CDR2 are SGHTA and FQGNSA. The V segment lost 5 bases and the J segment 7 bases; nucleotides outside the gene matches: 7. This CDR3 is 15 amino acids long. The CDR3 protein is CASSPRTSGVGELFF. In DNA form, the CDR3 reads TGTGCCAGCAGCCCAAGGACTAGCGGTGTCGGGGAGCTGTTTTTT.

Concerning this clone: A junction boundary mismatches the germline segment, possibly from a read error. The rearrangement uses TRBV7-9 and TRBJ1-1; TRBD1 is a possible D gene (6 bases). Germline V CDR1 and CDR2: SEHNR, FQNEAQ (reference sequence). CDR3 length: 13 amino acids. The CDR3 reads CSSSLDRTTEAFF. The CDR3, as DNA: TGTTCCAGCAGCTTAGACAGGACCACTGAAGCTTTCTTT.

In this sample, this clone turned up a few times. The rearrangement joins TRBV7-9 to TRBJ1-4; D might be TRBD1 (5 bases). The ends were cut back, 5 bases at V and 7 bases at J, with 17 bases in the middle. Germline V lookup: CDR1 SEHNR, CDR2 FQNEAQ (reference sequence). CDR3 length equals 15 residues. The CDR3 is CASSVDSTLPEKLFF. The DNA of the CDR3 is TGTGCCAGCAGCGTAGACAGTACCCTTCCTGAAAAACTGTTTTTT.

The chain employs TRBV9 and TRBJ2-1; perhaps TRBD1 as D (5 bases). Per the germline V gene, CDR1 is SGDLS and CDR2 is YYNGEE. The CDR3 has 13 amino acids. The V and J ends lost 3 bases and 7 bases respectively, with 11 bases between them. The CDR3 DNA reads as TGTGCCAGCAGCGCCCAGGGTGGTAATGAGCAGTTCTTC. This encodes CASSAQGGNEQFF. Full variable domain (missing parts from reference TRBV9 and TRBJ2-1): DSGVTQTPKHLITATGQRVTLRCSPRSGDLSVYWYQQSLDQGLQFLIQYYNGEERAKGNILERFSAQQFPDLHSELNLSSLELGDSALYFCASSAQGGNEQFFGPGTRLTVL.

This chain links TRBV7-2 with TRBJ2-5, with TRBD2 identical over 11 bases. Germline assignment: CDR1 SGHTA and CDR2 FQGNSA. V gave up 0 bases and J gave up 7 bases; unmatched junction bases: 16. CDR3 length equals 19 residues. CDR3 DNA: TGTGCCAGCAGCTTAGCGAGGGTAGCGGGGGGGATCGGGTTGGGGACCCAGTACTTC. It is translated as CASSLARVAGGIGLGTQYF.

Note on this clone: At one of its ends the junction is not consistent with the germline gene, which may arise from a read error. The rearrangement uses TRBV7-9 and TRBJ2-3; weak D call: TRBD2 (5 bases). The CDR3 length is 15 residues. Germline V gene sequence: CDR1 SEHNR, CDR2 FQNEAQ (reference sequence). The CDR3, as DNA: TGTTCCAGCAGCTTGGCTAGCTCTACCCAAGATACGCAGTATTTT. This encodes CSSSLASSTQDTQYF.

V and J are TRBV7-9 and TRBJ2-3; 9 nucleotides agree with TRBD2. Germline V gives CDR1 SEHNR, CDR2 FQNEAQ (reference sequence). The CDR3 has 15 residues. Losses at the gene ends were 3 bases for V and 4 bases for J; bases not matched to a gene: 5. Here the CDR3 DNA reads TGTGCCAGCAGCTTCGGAGCGGGAGGTGCAGATACGCAGTATTTT. Translating it yields CASSFGAGGADTQYF.

This CDR3 reads CASRELTDYGYTF. The DNA for the CDR3 is TGTGCCAGCAGGGAACTTACAGACTATGGCTACACCTTC. The rearrangement uses TRBV6-5 and TRBJ1-2; D is ambiguous. The germline CDR1 and CDR2 sequences are MNHEY and SVGAGI. V lost 6 bases and J 3 bases, leaving 11 bases between the germline ends. The CDR3 length is 13 residues.

The chain combines TRBV7-2 with TRBJ1-5; no firm D call. Germline-derived CDR1 and CDR2 are SGHTA and FQGNSA. CDR3 size: 15 residues. Trimming cost V 1 base and J 6 bases, with 13 bases left between them. The CDR3 nucleotides read TGTGCCAGCAGCTTAGTAGGAAAACGGAGTCAGCCCCAGCATTTT. This encodes CASSLVGKRSQPQHF.

The chain has TRBV7-6 and TRBJ2-7, with D perhaps matching TRBD1 (6 bases). Trimming shortened V by 3 bases and J by 5 bases, and 11 bases separated the two germline ends. CDR1 SGHVS and CDR2 FNYEAQ come from the germline V gene. The CDR3 is 13 residues long. CDR3 bases: TGTGCCAGCAGCTTTCTCGGGACAAACGAGCAGTACTTC. Protein product: CASSFLGTNEQYF. The entire variable domain, with the rest obtained from reference TRBV7-6 and TRBJ2-7, is as follows: GAGVSQSPRYKVTKRGQDVALRCDPISGHVSLYWYRQALGQGPEFLTYFNYEAQQDKSGLPNDRFSAERPEGSISTLTIQRTEQRDSAMYRCASSFLGTNEQYFGPGTRLTVT.

The V call is TRBV4-2, the J call TRBJ1-2; D perhaps matches TRBD1 (5 bases). The CDR3 contains 15 residues. V lost 0 bases, J lost 4 bases, and 12 bases lay in between. Germline V gives CDR1 LGHNA, CDR2 YNFKEQ. The CDR3 here is CASSQEKGVGYGYTF. The CDR3 DNA is TGTGCCAGCAGCCAAGAGAAAGGGGTGGGCTATGGCTACACCTTC.

This clone showed up just a few times. This chain joins TRBV5-4 and TRBJ1-5, with a possible D match to TRBD1 (6 bases). This CDR3 has 16 amino acids. V was pared by 4 bases and J by 3 bases, with 17 bases between. Per the germline V gene, CDR1 is SGHNT and CDR2 is YYREEE (reference sequence). CDR3 residues: CASSQGSGAVNQPQHF. CDR3 DNA: TGTGCCAGCAGCCAAGGGTCAGGGGCGGTCAATCAGCCCCAGCATTTT. Together with reference TRBV5-4 and TRBJ1-5, the CDR3 gives the full variable domain: ETGVTQSPTHLIKTRGQQVTLRCSSQSGHNTVSWYQQALGQGPQFIFQYYREEENGRGNFPPRFSGLQFPNYSSELNVNALELDDSALYLCASSQGSGAVNQPQHFGDGTRLSIL.

This sequence joins TRBV29-1 and TRBJ2-7; TRBD1 aligns across 7 bases. The CDR3 runs 13 residues. Germline loops: CDR1 SQVTM, CDR2 ANQGSEA. The V and J ends lost 7 bases and 3 bases, in that order; junction bases with no gene match: 9. The CDR3 DNA reads TGCAGCGCAAAGACAGGGCGGCTCTACGAGCAGTACTTC. As protein: CSAKTGRLYEQYF.

The chain uses TRBV7-2 and TRBJ2-3; D is perhaps TRBD2 (6 bases). The germline gives CDR1 SGHTA, CDR2 FQGNSA. The CDR3 loop spans 13 amino acids. V gave up 4 bases and J gave up 6 bases, with 11 bases separating them. The chain's CDR3 is CASSSTLADTQYF. The CDR3 bases are TGTGCCAGCAGCTCAACTCTAGCGGATACGCAGTATTTT.

The chain links TRBV14 to TRBJ1-1, with a weak D call TRBD1 (5 bases). Germline V gives CDR1 SGHDN, CDR2 FVKESK. This CDR3 contains 15 residues. With 0 bases removed from V and 4 bases from J, the gap between germline ends came to 12 bases. CDR3 nucleotides: TGTGCCAGCAGCCAAGATTGTCGGGGGGTCACTGAAGCTTTCTTT. Translating it yields CASSQDCRGVTEAFF.

The chain uses TRBV5-5 and TRBJ2-3; D is ambiguous. Trimming removed 5 bases from V and 0 bases from J, with 13 bases in between. CDR3 length: 15 residues. Germline assignment: CDR1 SGHKS and CDR2 YYEKEE (reference sequence). The CDR3 nucleotides read TGTGCCAGCAGTAAGACTGGATCTAGCACAGATACGCAGTATTTT. Amino acid sequence: CASSKTGSSTDTQYF.

The J gene is TRBJ2-3, the V gene TRBV4-1; 13 positions match TRBD2. V was clipped by 3 bases and J by 15 bases; unmatched bases: 15. The length of the CDR3 is 16 residues. CDR1 and CDR2 (germline): MGHRA, YSYEKL. In nucleotides, the CDR3 is TGCGCCAGCAGCCAGGGTGGGACTAGCGGGACGAATACGCCTTATTTT. Its translation is CASSQGGTSGTNTPYF.

The V gene is TRBV19, the J gene TRBJ2-3; D remains ambiguous. The germline gives CDR1 LNHDA, CDR2 SQIVND (reference sequence). Trimming stripped 0 bases from V and 0 bases from J, with 4 bases between. This CDR3 region has 14 residues. CDR3 sequence: CASSIDISTDTQYF. The CDR3 DNA reads as TGTGCCAGTAGTATAGATATTAGCACAGATACGCAGTATTTT. The complete variable domain, with remaining parts taken from reference TRBV19 and TRBJ2-3, reads DGGITQSPKYLFRKEGQNVTLSCEQNLNHDAMYWYRQDPGQGLRLIYYSQIVNDFQKGDIAEGYSVSREKKESFPLTVTSAQKNPTAFYLCASSIDISTDTQYFGPGTRLTVL.

This clone was detected once. The chain carries TRBV5-8 and TRBJ2-1, with 10 nucleotides matching TRBD2. This CDR3 has 15 residues. Germline V gene sequence: CDR1 SGHTS, CDR2 YDEGEE. V shed 3 bases and J 0 bases; nucleotides not matched to a gene: 0. The CDR3 region has the DNA TGTGCCAGCAGCTCTAGCGGGAGCTCCTACAATGAGCAGTTCTTC. It encodes CASSSSGSSYNEQFF.